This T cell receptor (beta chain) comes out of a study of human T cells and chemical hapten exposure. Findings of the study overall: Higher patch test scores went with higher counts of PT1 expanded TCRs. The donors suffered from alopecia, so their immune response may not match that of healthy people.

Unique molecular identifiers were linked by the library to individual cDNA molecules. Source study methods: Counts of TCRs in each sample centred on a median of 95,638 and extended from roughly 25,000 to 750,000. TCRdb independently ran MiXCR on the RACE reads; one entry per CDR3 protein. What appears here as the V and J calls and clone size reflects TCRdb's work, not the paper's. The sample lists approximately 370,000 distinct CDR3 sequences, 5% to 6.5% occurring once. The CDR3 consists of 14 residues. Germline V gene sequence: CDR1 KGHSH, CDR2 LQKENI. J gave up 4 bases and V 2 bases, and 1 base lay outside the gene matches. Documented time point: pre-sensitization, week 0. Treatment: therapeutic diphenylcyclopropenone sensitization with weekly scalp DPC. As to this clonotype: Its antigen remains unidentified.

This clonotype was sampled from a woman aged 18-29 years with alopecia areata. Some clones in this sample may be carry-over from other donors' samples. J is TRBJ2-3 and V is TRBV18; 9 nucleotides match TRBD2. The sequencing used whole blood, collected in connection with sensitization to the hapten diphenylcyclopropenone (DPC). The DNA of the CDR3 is TGTGCCAGCTCACCAGCGGGGGGGCCAGATACGCAGTATTTT. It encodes CASSPAGGPDTQYF.